The TCR beta chain described here comes from a study of blood T cells in healthy people across ages. It was with a sample-barcoded 5' primer and a J-beta primer mix that a second PCR of roughly 6 to 11 cycles was run. CDR3-containing paired-end reads numbered at least 3 million in each sample. Each CDR3 protein gets one entry after TCRdb re-called the 5' RACE reads with MiXCR. The sample yields some 760,000 distinct CDR3 sequences, roughly 25% seen once. V lost 1 base, J lost 3 bases, and 10 bases lay in between. The CDR3 length is 15 residues. CDR1 is LGHNA and CDR2 is YNFKEQ in the germline V gene. These records were also assigned to another study, of T cells of mothers and their children.

V usage is TRBV4-2 and J usage is TRBJ1-5; D gene ambiguous. This TCR derives from a boy between 10 and 17 years old in good health. Sequences were obtained from blood. CDR3 nucleotide sequence: TGTGCCAGCAGCCAAGGGACCGACCCCAATCAGCCCCAGCATTTT. Translated: CASSQGTDPNQPQHF.